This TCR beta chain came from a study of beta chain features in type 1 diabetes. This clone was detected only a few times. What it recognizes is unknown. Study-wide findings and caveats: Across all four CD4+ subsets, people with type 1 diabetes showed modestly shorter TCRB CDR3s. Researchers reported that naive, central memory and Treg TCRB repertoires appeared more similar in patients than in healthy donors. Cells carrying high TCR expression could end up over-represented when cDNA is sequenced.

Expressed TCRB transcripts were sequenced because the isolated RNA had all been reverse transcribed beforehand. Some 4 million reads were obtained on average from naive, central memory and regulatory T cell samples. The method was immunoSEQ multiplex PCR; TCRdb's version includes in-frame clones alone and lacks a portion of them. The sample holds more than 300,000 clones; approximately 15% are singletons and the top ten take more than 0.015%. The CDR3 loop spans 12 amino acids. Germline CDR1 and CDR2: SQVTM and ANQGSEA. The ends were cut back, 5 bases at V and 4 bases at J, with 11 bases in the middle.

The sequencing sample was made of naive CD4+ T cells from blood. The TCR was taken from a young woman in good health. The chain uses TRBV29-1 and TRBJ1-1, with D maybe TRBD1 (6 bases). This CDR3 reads CSVNTGITEAFF. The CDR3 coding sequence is TGCAGCGTTAACACAGGGATCACTGAAGCTTTCTTT.